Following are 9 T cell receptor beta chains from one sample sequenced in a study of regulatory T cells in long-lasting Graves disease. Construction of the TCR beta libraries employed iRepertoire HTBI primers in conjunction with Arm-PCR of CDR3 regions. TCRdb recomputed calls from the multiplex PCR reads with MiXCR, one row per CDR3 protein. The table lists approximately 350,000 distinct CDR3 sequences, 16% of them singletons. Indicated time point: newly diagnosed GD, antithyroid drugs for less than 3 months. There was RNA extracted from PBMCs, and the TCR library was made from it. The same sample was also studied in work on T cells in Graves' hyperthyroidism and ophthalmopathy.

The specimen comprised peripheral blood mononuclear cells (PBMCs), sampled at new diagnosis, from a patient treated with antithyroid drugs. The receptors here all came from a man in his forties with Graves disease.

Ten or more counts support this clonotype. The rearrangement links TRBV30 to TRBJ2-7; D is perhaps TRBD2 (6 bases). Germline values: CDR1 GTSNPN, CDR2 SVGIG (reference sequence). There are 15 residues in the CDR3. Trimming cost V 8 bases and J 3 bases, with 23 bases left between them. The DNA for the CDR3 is TGTGCCGGACTAATTAAGGCGAGGACTGACTACGAGCAGTACTTC. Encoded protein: CAGLIKARTDYEQYF.

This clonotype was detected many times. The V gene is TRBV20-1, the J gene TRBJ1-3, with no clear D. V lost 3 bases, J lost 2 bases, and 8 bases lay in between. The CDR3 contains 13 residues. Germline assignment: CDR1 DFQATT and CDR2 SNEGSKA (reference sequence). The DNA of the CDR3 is TGCAGTGCTAGTTGGGCTACTGGAAACACCATATATTTT. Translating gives CSASWATGNTIYF.

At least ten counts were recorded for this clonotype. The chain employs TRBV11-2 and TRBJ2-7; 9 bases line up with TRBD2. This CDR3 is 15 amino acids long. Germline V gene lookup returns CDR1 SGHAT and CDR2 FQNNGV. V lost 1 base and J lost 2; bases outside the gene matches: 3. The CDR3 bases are TGTGCCAGCAGCTTAGTTCGCGGGGGGGCCTACGAGCAGTACTTC. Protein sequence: CASSLVRGGAYEQYF. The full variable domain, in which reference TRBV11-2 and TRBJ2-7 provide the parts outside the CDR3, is EAGVAQSPRYKIIEKRQSVAFWCNPISGHATLYWYQQILGQGPKLLIQFQNNGVVDDSQLPKDRFSAERLKGVDSTLKIQPAKLEDSAVYLCASSLVRGGAYEQYFGPGTRLTVT.

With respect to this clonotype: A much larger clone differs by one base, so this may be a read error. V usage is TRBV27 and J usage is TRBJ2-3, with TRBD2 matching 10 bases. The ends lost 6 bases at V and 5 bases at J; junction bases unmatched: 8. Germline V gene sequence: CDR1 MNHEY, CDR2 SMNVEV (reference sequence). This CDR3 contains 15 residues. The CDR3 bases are TGTGCCAGCAGAGGAGTAGCGGGGGGCATAGATACGCAGTATTTT. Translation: CASRGVAGGIDTQYF.

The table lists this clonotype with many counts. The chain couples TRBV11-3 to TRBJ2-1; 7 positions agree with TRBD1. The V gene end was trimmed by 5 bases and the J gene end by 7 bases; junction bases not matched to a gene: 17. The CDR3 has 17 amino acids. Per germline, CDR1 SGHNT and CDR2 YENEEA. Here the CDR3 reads CASSPFAQGDLRNEQFF. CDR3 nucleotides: TGTGCCAGCAGCCCGTTTGCTCAGGGGGATTTGAGGAATGAGCAGTTCTTC.

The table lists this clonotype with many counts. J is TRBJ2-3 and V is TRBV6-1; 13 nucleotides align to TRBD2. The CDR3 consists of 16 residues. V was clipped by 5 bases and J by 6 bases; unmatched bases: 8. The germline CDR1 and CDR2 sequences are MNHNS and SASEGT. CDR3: CASSRLAGGILDTQYF. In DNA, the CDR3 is TGTGCCAGCAGTAGACTAGCGGGGGGTATTCTGGATACGCAGTATTTT.

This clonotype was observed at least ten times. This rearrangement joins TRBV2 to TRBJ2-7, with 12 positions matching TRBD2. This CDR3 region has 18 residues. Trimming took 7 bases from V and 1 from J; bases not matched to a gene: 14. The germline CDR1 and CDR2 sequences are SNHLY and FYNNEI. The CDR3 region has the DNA TGTGCCAGCACCCAAAATTTCGGACTAGCGGGGACTTCCTACGAGCAGTACTTC. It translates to CASTQNFGLAGTSYEQYF.

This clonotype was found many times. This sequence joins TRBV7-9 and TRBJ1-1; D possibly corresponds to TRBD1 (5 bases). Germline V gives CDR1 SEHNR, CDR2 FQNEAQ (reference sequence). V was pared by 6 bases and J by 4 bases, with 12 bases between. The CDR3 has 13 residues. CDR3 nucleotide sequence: TGTGCCAGCAGTTCATGGGGGGGCACTGAAGCTTTCTTT. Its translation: CASSSWGGTEAFF.

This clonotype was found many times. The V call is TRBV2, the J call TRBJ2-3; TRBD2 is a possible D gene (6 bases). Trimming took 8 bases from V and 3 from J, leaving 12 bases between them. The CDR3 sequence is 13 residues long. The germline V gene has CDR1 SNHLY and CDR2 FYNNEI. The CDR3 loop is CASVRAGTDTQYF. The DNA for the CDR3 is TGTGCCAGCGTAAGGGCGGGAACAGATACGCAGTATTTT.